These 15 T cell receptor beta chains came from one sample sequenced in a study of blood T cell repertoires in COVID-19. Repertoires were generated with immunoSEQ multiplex PCR, while TCRdb's copy carries only in-frame clones and drops some. The sample records 200,000 to 250,000 clones, roughly 87% being singletons. The specimen sequenced was peripheral blood. These receptors were obtained from a woman between 18 and 29 years old who had recovered from COVID-19.

The CDR3 DNA is TGTGCCAGCAGCCCCGCTAGCGGGAGTCACAATGAGCAGTTCTTC. Protein product: CASSPASGSHNEQFF. This chain uses TRBV7-3 with TRBJ2-1; 10 bases line up with TRBD2. The length of the CDR3 is 15 residues. CDR1 and CDR2 from the germline V gene are SGHTA and FQGTGA. J was trimmed by 5 bases and V by 5 bases; bases with no gene match: 6. The entire variable domain, with the rest obtained from reference TRBV7-3 and TRBJ2-1, is as follows: GAGVSQTPSNKVTEKGKYVELRCDPISGHTALYWYRQSLGQGPEFLIYFQGTGAADDSGLPNDRFFAVRPEGSVSTLKIQRTERGDSAVYLCASSPASGSHNEQFFGPGTRLTVL.

The gene calls are TRBV4-3 and TRBJ2-1; the D gene is possibly TRBD2 (5 bases). The CDR3 loop spans 15 amino acids. From germline, CDR1 is LGHNA and CDR2 YSLEER. V shed 4 bases and J shed 0 bases, with 10 bases lying between them. The CDR3 coding sequence is TGCGCCAGCAGCCGAGCGGAAAGCTCCTACAATGAGCAGTTCTTC. Translating it yields CASSRAESSYNEQFF.

V gene TRBV7-8 combines with J gene TRBJ2-7, with 11 bases fitting TRBD2. Germline values: CDR1 SGHVS, CDR2 FQNEAQ. CDR3 size: 19 residues. Losses at the gene ends were 5 bases for V and 0 bases for J; bases not matched to a gene: 15. The CDR3 DNA reads TGTGCCAGCAGCCCTACCGCGGGACTAGCGGTATCCTCCTCCTACGAGCAGTACTTC. As protein: CASSPTAGLAVSSSYEQYF.

Here the CDR3 reads CASSLASDRANTEAFF. As DNA, the CDR3 is TGCGCCAGCAGCTTGGCCTCGGACAGGGCGAACACTGAAGCTTTCTTT. The gene calls are TRBV5-1 and TRBJ1-1; 8 bases line up with TRBD1. V trimming: 0 bases; J trimming: 1 base; junction bases outside the gene matches: 5. CDR1 and CDR2 (germline): SGHRS, YFSETQ. This CDR3 spans 16 amino acids.

V is TRBV27 and J is TRBJ1-2; D is unresolved. Trimming stripped 2 bases from V and 6 bases from J, with 7 bases between. Germline V gene lookup returns CDR1 MNHEY and CDR2 SMNVEV (reference sequence). This CDR3 contains 12 residues. CDR3 residues: CASSLPGDGYTF. The CDR3 DNA follows: TGTGCCAGCAGTTTACCCGGGGATGGCTACACCTTC.

V and J are TRBV29-1 and TRBJ2-7, with D perhaps TRBD1 (6 bases). V dropped 4 bases and J dropped 4 bases, with 14 bases sitting between them. The CDR3 contains 13 residues. Germline V lookup: CDR1 SQVTM, CDR2 ANQGSEA. The CDR3 spells CSVAGLGAYEQYF. CDR3 DNA sequence: TGCAGCGTTGCGGGGCTGGGGGCTTACGAGCAGTACTTC.

This chain links TRBV5-6 with TRBJ2-7, with 7 bases lining up with TRBD2. CDR1 and CDR2 (germline): SGHDT, YYEEEE. The J segment lost 5 bases and the V segment lost 0 bases, leaving 8 bases of the junction unmatched. This CDR3 has 15 amino acids. CDR3: CASSLGAGSLHEQYF. The CDR3 region has the DNA TGTGCCAGCAGCTTGGGAGCGGGAAGTCTCCACGAGCAGTACTTC.

The rearrangement links TRBV19 to TRBJ2-1; no clear D gene. This CDR3 spans 15 amino acids. Between the trimmed V and J ends, which lost 1 base and 4 bases, there was a span of 11 bases. Germline V CDR1 and CDR2: LNHDA, SQIVND (reference sequence). This CDR3 reads CASSIAASKYNEQFF. CDR3 in DNA: TGTGCCAGTAGTATAGCAGCGTCTAAATACAATGAGCAGTTCTTC.

The rearrangement links TRBV7-9 to TRBJ2-7, with 8 positions matching TRBD1. This CDR3 contains 14 residues. With 5 bases clipped from V and 6 bases from J, the junction kept 9 bases outside the gene matches. Germline V gives CDR1 SEHNR, CDR2 FQNEAQ (reference sequence). The CDR3: CASSQTGASPEQYF. DNA of the CDR3: TGTGCCAGCAGCCAGACAGGGGCGTCCCCCGAGCAGTACTTC.

The rearrangement joins TRBV5-1 to TRBJ2-5; the match to TRBD2 covers 16 bases. This CDR3 is 14 amino acids long. V lost 7 bases to trimming and J lost 4 bases; unmatched junction nucleotides: 1. Germline V gene data show CDR1 as SGHRS and CDR2 as YFSETQ. CDR3 bases: TGCGCCAGCGGGACTAGCGGGAGGGGAGAGACCCAGTACTTC. This sequence encodes CASGTSGRGETQYF.

V and J are TRBV11-2 and TRBJ2-7; 11 nucleotides align to TRBD2. The junction had 4 bases not matched to a gene; V was cut back by 7 bases and J by 5 bases. The CDR3 spans 13 residues. The germline CDR1 and CDR2 sequences are SGHAT and FQNNGV. The CDR3 loop is CASMRLAGNEQYF. The CDR3 DNA reads as TGTGCCAGCATGCGACTAGCGGGAAACGAGCAGTACTTC.

The gene calls are TRBV4-3 and TRBJ2-2; perhaps TRBD2 as D (7 bases). The CDR3 is 16 amino acids. V shed 4 bases and J shed 5 bases, with 17 bases lying between them. CDR1 and CDR2 (germline): LGHNA, YSLEER. The CDR3 sequence is CASSPSGGTITGELFF. The CDR3 DNA follows: TGCGCCAGCAGCCCCTCCGGGGGGACAATTACCGGGGAGCTGTTTTTT.

The CDR3 region is CASSLQRSESYEQYF. The DNA for the CDR3 is TGTGCCAGTAGTCTCCAACGGAGCGAGTCCTACGAGCAGTACTTC. The chain is built from TRBV19 and TRBJ2-7; D not certain. V was shortened by 5 bases and J by 1 base, with 15 bases between the two germline ends. The germline gives CDR1 LNHDA, CDR2 SQIVND (reference sequence). The CDR3 has 15 residues.

This chain joins TRBV30 and TRBJ1-2; D gene uncertain. Germline assignment: CDR1 GTSNPN and CDR2 SVGIG (reference sequence). The CDR3 contains 11 residues. Trimming took off 4 bases at V and 7 bases at J, with 10 bases between the two ends. The CDR3 spells CAWITTIGYTF. In DNA, the CDR3 is TGTGCCTGGATTACGACAATTGGCTACACCTTC. The full variable domain, with the rest looked up from reference TRBV30 and TRBJ1-2, is SQTIHQWPATLVQPVGSPLSLECTVEGTSNPNLYWYRQAAGRGLQLLFYSVGIGQISSEVPQNLSASRPQDRQFILSSKKLLLSDSGFYLCAWITTIGYTFGSGTRLTVV.

The chain combines TRBV6-6 with TRBJ1-4; tentatively, D is TRBD1 (6 bases). Germline CDR1 MNHNY, CDR2 SVGAGI (reference sequence). This CDR3 has 13 amino acids. Trimming cost V 4 bases and J 8 bases, with 11 bases left between them. CDR3 sequence: CASSSWQGEKLFF. CDR3 coding DNA: TGTGCCAGCAGTTCGTGGCAGGGGGAAAAACTGTTTTTT.